The rows below give T cell receptor beta chains drawn from one sample of a study of T cell responses to AZD1222 COVID-19 vaccine. Produced via immunoSEQ multiplex PCR; TCRdb's table is partial and in-frame only. The table has more than 90,000 clones, around 88% seen once. Sequences were derived from peripheral blood, sampled 28 days after the second AZD1222 dose. These TCRs come from an adult who received the AZD1222 COVID-19 vaccine. The CDR3 runs from the conserved cysteine through the conserved F or W. Each record gives: V gene, J gene, D gene, clone size, CDR3 DNA, CDR3 protein. The D gene is left open where the match is weak. Rows may omit the clone size; those that give it use once, few, many or a size class.

>TRBV5-1|TRBJ1-1|NA|NA
TGCGCCAGCAGCTTGGTACACCAAGGGAACACTGAAGCTTTCTTT
CASSLVHQGNTEAFF
>TRBV11-3|TRBJ2-1|NA|NA
TGTGCCAGCAGCTTAGATCGGCGGAATGAGCAGTTCTTC
CASSLDRRNEQFF
>TRBV5-1|TRBJ2-1|TRBD1|NA
TGCGCCAGCAGCTTGGACCCAGGGGGCTACAATGAGCAGTTCTTC
CASSLDPGGYNEQFF
>TRBV27|TRBJ2-7|TRBD1|NA
TGTGCCAGCACCGGGACAGGGTCGTTATCCGAGCAGTACTTC
CASTGTGSLSEQYF
>TRBV7-6|TRBJ2-1|TRBD2|NA
TGTGCCAGCAGCTCTAGCAGGCTAGCGGGTGGCAATGAGCAGTTCTTC
CASSSSRLAGGNEQFF
>TRBV19|TRBJ2-7|NA|NA
TGTGCCAGTAGTATAAGCACCGAGCAGTACTTC
CASSISTEQYF
>TRBV27|TRBJ2-2|NA|NA
TGTGCCAGCAGTTTGATGCAGACCGGGGAGCTGTTTTTT
CASSLMQTGELFF
>TRBV6-2/TRBV6-3|TRBJ1-1|NA|NA
TGTGCCAGCAGTTACCCGATCGGGGGCTGGAGGACTGAAGCTTTCTTT
CASSYPIGGWRTEAFF
>TRBV5-1|TRBJ2-7|TRBD1|once
TGCGCCAGCAGCTTGGCCACAGGGGGCCTCTCCTACGAGCAGTACTTC
CASSLATGGLSYEQYF
>TRBV5-6|TRBJ2-7|TRBD1|NA
TGTGCCAGCAGCACCGTGTGGGACAGGGTTGACGAGCAGTACTTC
CASSTVWDRVDEQYF
>TRBV18|TRBJ1-1|NA|NA
TGTGCCAGCTCACCACCAGGAGTATTGGCCAGTGAAGCTTTCTTT
CASSPPGVLASEAFF
>TRBV7-6|TRBJ1-6|NA|NA
TGTGCCAGCAGCTTAGGTGGCAGCAGAAATTCACCCCTCCACTTT
CASSLGGSRNSPLHF
>TRBV30|TRBJ1-2|TRBD1|NA
TGTGCCTGGACAGGGGGAGTCTATGGCTACACCTTC
CAWTGGVYGYTF
>TRBV19|TRBJ1-1|NA|NA
TGTGCCACCATCCTCCCCGGGGGAGGTTCTGAAGCTTTCTTT
CATILPGGGSEAFF
>TRBV13|TRBJ2-7|TRBD1|NA
TGTGCCAGCAGCTTAGCTGGGACAGGGGGAAGGTACGAGCAGTACTTC
CASSLAGTGGRYEQYF
>TRBV28|TRBJ2-2|NA|NA
TGTGCCAGCAGTTTGGGGGAGAACACCGGGGAGCTGTTTTTT
CASSLGENTGELFF
>TRBV5-6|TRBJ2-2|NA|NA
TGTGCCAGCAGCTTGGGTAGAATATATAACACCGGGGAGCTGTTTTTT
CASSLGRIYNTGELFF